These T cell receptor beta chains were read from a single sample in a study of OX40 agonist ivuxolimab in advanced cancers. The assay was immunoSEQ multiplex PCR, and TCRdb's table has in-frame clones only and misses some. This table holds 70,000 to 75,000 clones, approximately 80% found once. The sample was CD4+ or CD8+ T cells sorted from blood, taken in a trial of the OX40 agonist ivuxolimab. These receptor sequences come from an adult with an advanced solid tumor such as melanoma, head and neck, liver or kidney cancer. CDR3s include the opening cysteine and the closing phenylalanine or tryptophan. Each record gives: J gene, clone size, V gene, D gene, CDR3 protein, CDR3 DNA. A D gene is named only where the DNA matches it firmly. Some rows have no size entry. The others give once, few or many, or a class for an expanded clone.

j_call: TRBJ1-1
clone_size: -
v_call: TRBV28
d_call: TRBD1
cdr3_aa: CASKGDRGRSINTEAFF
cdr3_nt: TGTGCCAGCAAGGGGGACAGGGGGCGAAGTATCAACACTGAAGCTTTCTTT

j_call: TRBJ1-1
clone_size: -
v_call: TRBV7-8
d_call: -
cdr3_aa: CASTSYGVNTEAFF
cdr3_nt: TGTGCCAGCACCTCCTATGGGGTGAACACTGAAGCTTTCTTT

j_call: TRBJ2-5
clone_size: -
v_call: TRBV7-3
d_call: TRBD1
cdr3_aa: CASSLTGQVAKETQYF
cdr3_nt: TGTGCCAGCAGCTTAACGGGACAGGTCGCCAAAGAGACCCAGTACTTC

j_call: TRBJ2-3
clone_size: -
v_call: TRBV7-2
d_call: -
cdr3_aa: CASSLASGPPADTQYF
cdr3_nt: TGTGCCAGCAGCTTAGCGAGTGGACCCCCTGCAGATACGCAGTATTTT

j_call: TRBJ2-7
clone_size: -
v_call: TRBV5-1
d_call: TRBD2
cdr3_aa: CASSIGTSGREVQYF
cdr3_nt: TGCGCCAGCAGCATAGGGACTAGCGGGAGAGAGGTGCAGTACTTC

j_call: TRBJ2-2
clone_size: -
v_call: TRBV7-8
d_call: -
cdr3_aa: CASSPPGVPNTGELFF
cdr3_nt: TGTGCCAGCAGCCCACCGGGGGTTCCAAACACCGGGGAGCTGTTTTTT

j_call: TRBJ2-1
clone_size: -
v_call: TRBV7-9
d_call: -
cdr3_aa: CASSPSRETWNEQFF
cdr3_nt: TGTGCCAGCAGCCCCTCTCGGGAAACCTGGAATGAGCAGTTCTTC

j_call: TRBJ2-3
clone_size: -
v_call: TRBV4-1
d_call: -
cdr3_aa: CASSQPGVGTDTQYF
cdr3_nt: TGCGCCAGCAGCCAACCTGGGGTCGGCACAGATACGCAGTATTTT

j_call: TRBJ2-7
clone_size: -
v_call: TRBV29-1
d_call: -
cdr3_aa: CSVRLNVAYEQYF
cdr3_nt: TGCAGCGTTCGTCTGAACGTCGCCTACGAGCAGTACTTC

j_call: TRBJ2-1
clone_size: -
v_call: TRBV19
d_call: -
cdr3_aa: CASSYNYYNEQFF
cdr3_nt: TGTGCCAGTAGTTACAACTATTACAATGAGCAGTTCTTC

j_call: TRBJ1-2
clone_size: -
v_call: TRBV29-1
d_call: -
cdr3_aa: CSVDAGGGGYTF
cdr3_nt: TGCAGCGTTGACGCGGGGGGCGGCGGCTACACCTTC

j_call: TRBJ2-3
clone_size: -
v_call: TRBV9
d_call: TRBD2
cdr3_aa: CASSKGLGGTDTQYF
cdr3_nt: TGTGCCAGCAGCAAGGGACTAGGGGGTACAGATACGCAGTATTTT

j_call: TRBJ2-6
clone_size: -
v_call: TRBV28
d_call: -
cdr3_aa: CASSLVGAGSGANVLTF
cdr3_nt: TGTGCCAGCAGTTTGGTGGGGGCGGGCTCTGGGGCCAACGTCCTGACTTTC

j_call: TRBJ2-3
clone_size: -
v_call: TRBV27
d_call: -
cdr3_aa: CASSLSPGAGRGSDTQYF
cdr3_nt: TGTGCCAGCAGTTTATCACCGGGGGCCGGGAGAGGGTCAGATACGCAGTATTTT

j_call: TRBJ1-5
clone_size: few
v_call: TRBV7-9
d_call: -
cdr3_aa: CASSGLEGKPQHF
cdr3_nt: TGTGCCAGCAGCGGACTCGAGGGGAAGCCCCAGCATTTT

j_call: TRBJ2-7
clone_size: -
v_call: TRBV9
d_call: TRBD1
cdr3_aa: CASSGQGAYEQYF
cdr3_nt: TGTGCCAGCAGCGGACAGGGGGCCTACGAGCAGTACTTC

j_call: TRBJ2-3
clone_size: -
v_call: TRBV5-1
d_call: -
cdr3_aa: CASSLGHLTRSDTQYF
cdr3_nt: TGCGCCAGCAGCTTGGGGCACCTCACCCGGTCAGATACGCAGTATTTT

j_call: TRBJ2-7
clone_size: -
v_call: TRBV13
d_call: -
cdr3_aa: CASSTGRGGYEQYF
cdr3_nt: TGTGCCAGCTCGACAGGACGTGGGGGGTACGAGCAGTACTTC

j_call: TRBJ2-4
clone_size: -
v_call: TRBV6-5
d_call: -
cdr3_aa: CASQMEGAHKNIQYF
cdr3_nt: TGTGCCAGCCAAATGGAAGGGGCCCACAAAAACATTCAGTACTTC

j_call: TRBJ2-4
clone_size: once
v_call: TRBV6-5
d_call: -
cdr3_aa: CASSYSTDQNIQYF
cdr3_nt: TGTGCCAGCAGTTACTCGACTGACCAAAACATTCAGTACTTC

j_call: TRBJ1-5
clone_size: few
v_call: TRBV19
d_call: -
cdr3_aa: CASRQGGSNQPQHF
cdr3_nt: TGTGCCAGTAGACAGGGAGGGAGCAATCAGCCCCAGCATTTT

j_call: TRBJ2-5
clone_size: -
v_call: TRBV6-5
d_call: -
cdr3_aa: CASRPGGSQETQYF
cdr3_nt: TGTGCCAGCAGACCTGGAGGCAGCCAAGAGACCCAGTACTTC

j_call: TRBJ2-7
clone_size: -
v_call: TRBV27
d_call: -
cdr3_aa: CASSLVGSSYEQYF
cdr3_nt: TGTGCCAGCAGTCTAGTAGGGAGCTCCTACGAGCAGTACTTC

j_call: TRBJ2-5
clone_size: -
v_call: TRBV13
d_call: TRBD1
cdr3_aa: CASRPAQGAGETQYF
cdr3_nt: TGCGCCAGCAGACCGGCACAGGGGGCCGGAGAGACCCAGTACTTC

j_call: TRBJ2-1
clone_size: once
v_call: TRBV6-6
d_call: -
cdr3_aa: CASNFRVGEQFF
cdr3_nt: TGTGCCAGCAACTTCAGGGTAGGTGAGCAGTTCTTC

j_call: TRBJ2-7
clone_size: -
v_call: TRBV7-2
d_call: -
cdr3_aa: CASSLTLGVGHEQYF
cdr3_nt: TGTGCCAGCAGCTTAACCTTAGGGGTCGGACACGAGCAGTACTTC

j_call: TRBJ2-2
clone_size: -
v_call: TRBV5-5
d_call: -
cdr3_aa: CASSHGTANTGELFF
cdr3_nt: TGTGCCAGCAGCCACGGGACGGCGAACACCGGGGAGCTGTTTTTT

j_call: TRBJ2-7
clone_size: -
v_call: TRBV2
d_call: -
cdr3_aa: CASSEGNIGSYEQYF
cdr3_nt: TGTGCCAGCAGTGAAGGTAACATCGGCTCCTACGAGCAGTACTTC

j_call: TRBJ1-1
clone_size: -
v_call: TRBV28
d_call: -
cdr3_aa: CASSLPLSNTEAFF
cdr3_nt: TGTGCCAGCAGTTTACCTCTAAGTAACACTGAAGCTTTCTTT

j_call: TRBJ1-2
clone_size: -
v_call: TRBV28
d_call: -
cdr3_aa: CASSLRGGGRGYTF
cdr3_nt: TGTGCCAGCAGTTTAAGAGGGGGAGGGCGTGGCTACACCTTC

j_call: TRBJ2-4
clone_size: -
v_call: TRBV7-9
d_call: -
cdr3_aa: CASTPRGSKNIQYF
cdr3_nt: TGTGCCAGCACGCCCCGTGGGTCCAAAAACATTCAGTACTTC

j_call: TRBJ1-1
clone_size: -
v_call: TRBV7-3
d_call: -
cdr3_aa: CASSRSTDMNTEAFF
cdr3_nt: TGTGCCAGCAGCCGCTCGACAGATATGAACACTGAAGCTTTCTTT

j_call: TRBJ2-1
clone_size: once
v_call: TRBV5-1
d_call: -
cdr3_aa: CASSPGGTANNEQFF
cdr3_nt: TGCGCCAGCAGCCCGGGGGGGACAGCTAACAATGAGCAGTTCTTC

j_call: TRBJ1-2
clone_size: -
v_call: TRBV19
d_call: TRBD1
cdr3_aa: CASSLPGGNYGYTF
cdr3_nt: TGTGCCAGTAGCCTCCCAGGGGGCAACTATGGCTACACCTTC

j_call: TRBJ1-5
clone_size: -
v_call: TRBV7-3
d_call: -
cdr3_aa: CASSPIRNQPQHF
cdr3_nt: TGTGCCAGCAGCCCGATTAGGAATCAGCCCCAGCATTTT

j_call: TRBJ1-5
clone_size: -
v_call: TRBV7-8
d_call: -
cdr3_aa: CASSLDWGGSNQPQHF
cdr3_nt: TGTGCCAGCAGCTTAGATTGGGGGGGTAGCAATCAGCCCCAGCATTTT

j_call: TRBJ2-1
clone_size: -
v_call: TRBV7-9
d_call: -
cdr3_aa: CASSLVLGDNEQFF
cdr3_nt: TGTGCCAGCAGCTTAGTGTTGGGTGACAATGAGCAGTTCTTC

j_call: TRBJ2-2
clone_size: -
v_call: TRBV27
d_call: -
cdr3_aa: CASSVFANTGELFF
cdr3_nt: TGTGCCAGCAGTGTTTTTGCGAACACCGGGGAGCTGTTTTTT

j_call: TRBJ2-3
clone_size: -
v_call: TRBV7-3
d_call: TRBD1
cdr3_aa: CASSLRGRADTQYF
cdr3_nt: TGTGCCAGCAGCCTAAGGGGGCGCGCAGATACGCAGTATTTT

j_call: TRBJ1-1
clone_size: -
v_call: TRBV5-6
d_call: -
cdr3_aa: CASSLRGITEAFF
cdr3_nt: TGTGCCAGCAGCTTGAGAGGGATCACTGAAGCTTTCTTT

j_call: TRBJ2-3
clone_size: -
v_call: TRBV5-1
d_call: TRBD1
cdr3_aa: CASNDRDRGANTQYF
cdr3_nt: TGCGCCAGCAATGACCGGGACAGGGGAGCAAATACGCAGTATTTT

j_call: TRBJ1-2
clone_size: once
v_call: TRBV6-1
d_call: -
cdr3_aa: CASSDPGLWGYTF
cdr3_nt: TGTGCCAGCAGTGATCCAGGACTATGGGGCTACACCTTC

j_call: TRBJ2-7
clone_size: once
v_call: TRBV5-8
d_call: -
cdr3_aa: CASNKQGSHEQYF
cdr3_nt: TGTGCCAGCAACAAACAGGGTTCCCACGAGCAGTACTTC

j_call: TRBJ2-1
clone_size: once
v_call: TRBV12-5
d_call: TRBD2
cdr3_aa: CASGLDSGGVRNEQFF
cdr3_nt: TGTGCTAGTGGTTTGGACAGCGGGGGGGTACGCAATGAGCAGTTCTTC

j_call: TRBJ1-2
clone_size: once
v_call: TRBV7-8
d_call: -
cdr3_aa: CASSLEVGMRGYGYTF
cdr3_nt: TGTGCCAGCAGCTTGGAGGTGGGGATGCGGGGCTATGGCTACACCTTC

j_call: TRBJ2-1
clone_size: -
v_call: TRBV2
d_call: -
cdr3_aa: CASSNEKRGEQFF
cdr3_nt: TGTGCCAGCAGTAATGAGAAACGCGGTGAGCAGTTCTTC

j_call: TRBJ2-1
clone_size: -
v_call: TRBV6-4
d_call: -
cdr3_aa: CASSEDTYNEQFF
cdr3_nt: TGTGCCAGCAGTGAGGACACCTACAATGAGCAGTTCTTC

j_call: TRBJ1-2
clone_size: -
v_call: TRBV18
d_call: TRBD1
cdr3_aa: CASSPPVTGDYGYTF
cdr3_nt: TGTGCCAGCTCACCACCGGTGACAGGGGACTATGGCTACACCTTC

j_call: TRBJ2-2
clone_size: -
v_call: TRBV5-1
d_call: -
cdr3_aa: CASSLVQGGTGELFF
cdr3_nt: TGCGCCAGCAGCTTGGTTCAGGGGGGCACCGGGGAGCTGTTTTTT

j_call: TRBJ2-3
clone_size: few
v_call: TRBV5-6
d_call: TRBD1
cdr3_aa: CASSFGQGTDTQYF
cdr3_nt: TGTGCCAGCAGCTTTGGACAGGGGACAGATACGCAGTATTTT

j_call: TRBJ2-1
clone_size: -
v_call: TRBV7-6
d_call: TRBD2
cdr3_aa: CASSLARLAGEAHNEQFF
cdr3_nt: TGTGCCAGCAGCTTAGCGCGACTAGCGGGAGAGGCTCACAATGAGCAGTTCTTC

j_call: TRBJ2-2
clone_size: -
v_call: TRBV9
d_call: TRBD2
cdr3_aa: CASSVAGLANTGELFF
cdr3_nt: TGTGCCAGCAGCGTAGCGGGACTAGCGAACACCGGGGAGCTGTTTTTT

j_call: TRBJ2-2
clone_size: -
v_call: TRBV7-9
d_call: TRBD1
cdr3_aa: CASSFPGQVPTGELFF
cdr3_nt: TGTGCCAGCAGTTTTCCGGGACAGGTACCCACCGGGGAGCTGTTTTTT

j_call: TRBJ1-1
clone_size: -
v_call: TRBV13
d_call: TRBD1
cdr3_aa: CASSPRGRIAEAFF
cdr3_nt: TGTGCCAGCAGCCCGAGGGGGCGGATCGCTGAAGCTTTCTTT

j_call: TRBJ1-6
clone_size: -
v_call: TRBV7-3
d_call: -
cdr3_aa: CASSPGNGNSPLHF
cdr3_nt: TGTGCCAGCAGCCCCGGTAACGGGAATTCACCCCTCCACTTT